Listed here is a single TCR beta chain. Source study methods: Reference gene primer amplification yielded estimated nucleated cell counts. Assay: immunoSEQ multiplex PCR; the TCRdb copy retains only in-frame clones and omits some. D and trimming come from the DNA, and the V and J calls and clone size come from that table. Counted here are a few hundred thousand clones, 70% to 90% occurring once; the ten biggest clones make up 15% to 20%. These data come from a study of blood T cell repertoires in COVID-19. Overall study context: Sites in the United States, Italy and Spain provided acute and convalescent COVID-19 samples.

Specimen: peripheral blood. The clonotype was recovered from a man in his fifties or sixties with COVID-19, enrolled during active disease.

The CDR3 region is CASSIELGNEQFF. CDR3 nucleotide sequence: TGTGCCAGTAGTATAGAGCTAGGCAATGAGCAGTTCTTC. This rearrangement joins TRBV19 to TRBJ2-1; D unclear. The V gene's germline CDR1 is LNHDA and CDR2 SQIVND (reference sequence). V was trimmed by 0 bases and J by 6 bases, leaving 6 bases between them. The CDR3 totals 13 residues.